This entry is about one T cell receptor beta chain. Its specificity is not known. This sample was included in a study of early T cells in non-severe SARS-CoV-2 infection. Study context: Bulk RNA from unsorted whole blood was sequenced; chains were unpaired.

Whole-study results and caveats: Lookups in VDJdb leaned toward anti-spike CD8 responses and missed private and CD4 specificities.

cDNA molecules, individually, were tagged with unique molecular identifiers. One entry per CDR3 protein, called by TCRdb with MiXCR from the 5' RACE reads. The sample lists about 77,000 distinct CDR3 sequences, around 10% occurring once. The CDR3 is 15 amino acids. Germline CDR1 and CDR2: MGHRA and YSYEKL. V shed 1 base, J shed 6 bases, and the junction held 7 bases outside the gene matches. The chain joins TRBV4-1 to TRBJ2-7, with 9 bases aligning to TRBD1. This specimen was whole blood, taken at baseline. The receptor comes from an adult who was a healthcare worker with PCR-confirmed SARS-CoV-2 infection or an uninfected control (not recorded which). The donor label of this sample is uncertain. Here the CDR3 reads CASSQGDRASGEQYF. The CDR3 nucleotides read TGCGCCAGCAGCCAAGGGGACAGGGCCTCCGGCGAGCAGTACTTC.